This entry describes one T cell receptor beta chain. The target antigen is unknown. The repertoire was sequenced with immunoSEQ multiplex PCR; TCRdb's copy has only in-frame clones and lacks some. The sample consists of about 980,000 clones, approximately 80% of them appearing once. The CDR3 has 11 residues. Germline loops: CDR1 MDHEN, CDR2 SYDVKM. Trimming removed 5 bases at V and 5 bases at J, with 5 bases between. The record originates from a study of shared clonotypes between healthy human individuals. Regarding the study as a whole: The sharing of 4.5% to 6.5% of naive CD4 clonotypes was seen across a few donors. In general, naive subsets displayed greater estimated richness than memory subsets did. Genetic and exposure-history diversity was limited by the small donor number.

The rearrangement links TRBV28 to TRBJ2-3; D gene unclear. The sequenced sample consisted of memory CD4+ T cells sorted from blood. The sample's subset: CD45RA-negative fraction. The origin of this receptor is a man between 18 and 35 years old in good health. CDR3 in amino acids: CASSVRDTQYF. The CDR3 DNA sequence: TGTGCCAGCAGTGTGAGAGATACGCAGTATTTT.